The next 3 T cell receptor beta chains were all read from a single sample in a study of cytomegalovirus exposure and HLA in healthy donors. PCR was performed using 60 Vbeta and 13 Jbeta primers. The table came from immunoSEQ multiplex PCR; TCRdb's copy has only in-frame clones and leaves some out. The repertoire holds some 200,000 clones, with roughly 60% as singletons. Sequencing was performed on PBMCs. These receptors were obtained from a man in his forties or fifties in good health and CMV-seronegative.

The rearrangement links TRBV7-2 to TRBJ2-1, with 13 positions matching TRBD2. Germline assignment: CDR1 SGHTA and CDR2 FQGNSA. Unmatched junction bases numbered 10, after V lost 4 bases and J lost 1 base. This CDR3 spans 19 amino acids. DNA of the CDR3: TGTGCCAGCAGCTCCATACTAGCGGGAGGGCCCAGGTCCTACAATGAGCAGTTCTTC. Protein: CASSSILAGGPRSYNEQFF.

This clone was seen just once. The J gene is TRBJ1-2, the V gene TRBV28; tentative D call: TRBD1 (5 bases). Between the trimmed V and J ends, which lost 5 bases and 5 bases, there was a span of 12 bases. Germline V lookup: CDR1 MDHEN, CDR2 SYDVKM. CDR3 size: 13 residues. CDR3 sequence (DNA): TGTGCCAGCAGTGACAGAGGAGGGTATGGCTACACCTTC. Translation: CASSDRGGYGYTF.

The CDR3 DNA is TGTGCCAGCAGCTTGTCCCTAGCGGCCTACAATGAGCAGTTCTTC. Residues: CASSLSLAAYNEQFF. V is TRBV5-4 and J is TRBJ2-1; 7 bases are a match to TRBD2. The germline V gene encodes CDR1 SGHNT and CDR2 YYREEE (reference sequence). J lost 2 bases, V lost 1 base, and 3 bases had no gene match. The CDR3 is 15 amino acids. The full variable domain, with the rest looked up from reference TRBV5-4 and TRBJ2-1, is ETGVTQSPTHLIKTRGQQVTLRCSSQSGHNTVSWYQQALGQGPQFIFQYYREEENGRGNFPPRFSGLQFPNYSSELNVNALELDDSALYLCASSLSLAAYNEQFFGPGTRLTVL.